This TCR beta chain was identified during a study of cytomegalovirus exposure and HLA in healthy donors. PCR was performed using 60 Vbeta and 13 Jbeta primers. Assay: immunoSEQ multiplex PCR; the TCRdb copy retains only in-frame clones and omits some. This table has some 170,000 clones, roughly 79% appearing once. CDR3 length: 12 residues. Germline V CDR1 and CDR2: MDHEN, SYDVKM. Trimming took off 4 bases at V and 10 bases at J, with 14 bases between the two ends. Remarks on this clone: The antigen remains undetermined.

The study's findings and limits: In a later analysis, a missense DCLRE1C variant was linked to TCR beta V- and J-gene trimming.

Healthy individuals who donated bone marrow served as the donors. The sequenced sample consisted of PBMCs. The V gene is TRBV28, the J gene TRBJ2-7; possible D gene TRBD1, 5 bases. The receptor's source is a woman aged 50 to 65 in good health and CMV-seronegative. DNA for the CDR3: TGTGCCAGCAGTTCTCAGACAGTCCCACAGTACTTC. Amino acids: CASSSQTVPQYF.